This T cell receptor (beta chain) was identified in a study of blood T cell repertoires in COVID-19. Study-wide background: COVID-19 samples collected from the United States, Italy and Spain covered acute and convalescent phases. T cells, B-cell-depleted T cells, or PBMCs provided the cDNA or gDNA that served as material.

Germline-derived CDR1 and CDR2 are SGHNT and YYREEE (reference sequence). With 5 bases clipped from V and 6 bases from J, the junction kept 8 bases outside the gene matches. The CDR3 consists of 14 residues. In the original analysis: Estimated nucleated cell counts came from reference gene primer amplification. Here immunoSEQ multiplex PCR was the method, and the copy in TCRdb shows in-frame clones only, minus some. That table gives V, J and clone size, and the DNA gave D and trimming. This sample has about 310,000 clones, with 89% found just once. Donors were grouped by their self-reported clinical history.

The rearrangement joins TRBV5-4 to TRBJ2-7; 10 bases fit TRBD1. The sample taken for sequencing was PBMCs or T cells enriched from blood (not recorded which). This sequence was found in a woman aged 40 to 55 who had recovered from COVID-19. The CDR3 sequence: CASRPPGQGIEQYF. The CDR3 DNA is TGTGCCAGCAGGCCCCCGGGACAGGGGATCGAGCAGTACTTC.